Sequencing of this T cell receptor (beta chain) was carried out in a study of T cells in Graves' hyperthyroidism and ophthalmopathy. RNA transcripts were the template for amplifying TCR beta CDR3 regions. First-round RT-PCR targeting the TCR CDR3 was performed with the HTBI primer set. TCRdb re-called the multiplex PCR reads with MiXCR, one entry per CDR3 protein. The sample contains fewer than 650,000 distinct CDR3 sequences, roughly 45% of which appear only once. CDR1 DFQATT and CDR2 SNEGSKA come from the germline V gene (reference sequence). Between the trimmed V and J ends, which lost 4 bases and 3 bases, there was a span of 16 bases. CDR3 size: 14 residues. This clonotype was observed many times. The diagnoses drew upon clinical symptoms, serum thyroxine and TRAb, thyroid ultrasound and orbital computed tomography.

The specimen was peripheral blood or thyroid tissue (not recorded which). The origin of this receptor is an adult woman with Graves' disease, either hyperthyroidism or ophthalmopathy (not recorded which). The J gene is TRBJ2-7, the V gene TRBV20-1; D not resolved. Here the CDR3 DNA reads TGCAGTGCTACTCCATCGGCTGGATTCTACGAGCAGTACTTC. It translates to CSATPSAGFYEQYF.